The clone carrying this TCR beta chain has at least ten counts. No antigen is known for it. The assay was immunoSEQ multiplex PCR, and TCRdb's table has in-frame clones only and misses some. The data contain over 10,000 clones, 82% of them singletons. This CDR3 has 14 residues. With V trimmed by 5 bases and J by 5 bases, 3 bases remained unmatched. The germline CDR1 and CDR2 sequences are LNHDA and SQIVND (reference sequence). This entry belongs to a study of OX40 agonist ivuxolimab in advanced cancers. Broader study findings: Among the least clonally expanded were partial responders at 0.1-3.0 mg/kg. Expanded clones were, on average, more numerous among CD8+ T cells than CD4+.

The V call is TRBV19, the J call TRBJ2-1, with TRBD1 identical over 10 bases. The sample was CD4+ or CD8+ T cells sorted from blood, taken in a trial of the OX40 agonist ivuxolimab. This receptor was obtained from an adult with an advanced solid tumor such as melanoma, head and neck, liver or kidney cancer. The CDR3 loop is CASSWGTGDNEQFF. The CDR3, as DNA: TGTGCCAGTAGTTGGGGGACAGGGGACAATGAGCAGTTCTTC.